These 25 T cell receptor beta chains were sequenced from one sample in a study of Ad26.COV2.S vaccination and SARS-CoV-2 variants. Data came from immunoSEQ multiplex PCR; TCRdb stores just in-frame clones and leaves some out. The sample yields about 400,000 clones, roughly 85% seen once. Treatment here: 19 received Ad26.COV2.S at low or high dose, single or two shots; roughly five received placebo; per-sample allocation not given. Collection of the samples took place on day 63 after the first injection of vaccine or placebo. Sequenced here: peripheral blood, sampled in a trial of Ad26.COV2.S vaccine versus placebo. The receptors come from a person aged 18-65 years who received the Ad26.COV2.S COVID-19 vaccine or a placebo.

The chain joins TRBV2 to TRBJ2-7; 7 bases are a match to TRBD1. The CDR3 totals 13 residues. J was trimmed by 1 base and V by 8 bases; bases with no gene match: 5. Germline CDR1 and CDR2: SNHLY and FYNNEI. The CDR3 reads CASRTGDSYEQYF. The DNA for the CDR3 is TGTGCCAGCCGCACAGGGGATTCCTACGAGCAGTACTTC.

The rearrangement links TRBV11-2 to TRBJ1-1; maybe TRBD1 (5 bases). Trimming removed 1 base at V and 4 bases at J, with 16 bases between. The CDR3 consists of 16 residues. Germline values: CDR1 SGHAT, CDR2 FQNNGV. CDR3 in DNA: TGTGCCAGCAGCTTAGGCAGTTCAGGGTGGAGCACTGAAGCTTTCTTT. It yields the protein CASSLGSSGWSTEAFF.

CDR3 loop: CASSLGGEGTDTQYF. DNA for the CDR3: TGTGCCAGCAGCTTAGGGGGGGAGGGCACAGATACGCAGTATTTT. This rearrangement joins TRBV7-6 to TRBJ2-3, with TRBD2 as a possible D gene (6 bases). Trimming stripped 1 base from V and 1 base from J, with 9 bases between. Germline CDR1 reads SGHVS; CDR2 reads FNYEAQ. The CDR3 length is 15 residues.

The CDR3 protein is CASKRAGAGGEQFF. CDR3 bases: TGTGCCAGCAAGAGGGCGGGAGCAGGAGGTGAGCAGTTCTTC. The rearrangement joins TRBV6-5 to TRBJ2-1; TRBD2 agrees at 7 bases. J was trimmed by 9 bases and V by 7 bases; bases with no gene match: 12. CDR3 length: 14 residues. Germline-derived CDR1 and CDR2 are MNHEY and SVGAGI.

This chain links TRBV4-2 with TRBJ2-3, with a tentative D call TRBD2 (6 bases). The CDR3 length is 16 residues. Trimming removed 4 bases at V and 3 bases at J, with 17 bases between. The germline V gene encodes CDR1 LGHNA and CDR2 YNFKEQ. The CDR3 reads CASSPEGLIGTDTQYF. The CDR3 DNA reads TGTGCCAGCAGCCCAGAAGGACTAATTGGAACAGATACGCAGTATTTT.

This rearrangement joins TRBV7-9 to TRBJ2-3; possibly TRBD2 for D (6 bases). The CDR3 is 15 amino acids. The ends were cut back, 1 base at V and 2 bases at J, with 10 bases in the middle. CDR1 is SEHNR, CDR2 FQNEAQ, per germline (reference sequence). CDR3 region: CASSLGRGSTDTQYF. CDR3 DNA sequence: TGTGCCAGCAGCTTAGGGAGGGGCTCCACAGATACGCAGTATTTT. The full variable domain, rest sourced from reference TRBV7-9 and TRBJ2-3, is DTGVSQNPRHKITKRGQNVTFRCDPISEHNRLYWYRQTLGQGPEFLTYFQNEAQLEKSRLLSDRFSAERPKGSFSTLEIQRTEQGDSAMYLCASSLGRGSTDTQYFGPGTRLTVL.

This chain connects TRBV18 to TRBJ1-3; no reliable D call. V gave up 2 bases and J gave up 9 bases, with 14 bases separating them. The CDR3 runs to 14 residues. Germline lookup yields CDR1 KGHSH and CDR2 LQKENI. CDR3 coding DNA: TGTGCCAGCTCACCAAACGGGTCGCCGAGCACCATATATTTT. Translation gives CASSPNGSPSTIYF.

V and J are TRBV9 and TRBJ2-7; D may be TRBD2 (7 bases). CDR3 length: 15 amino acids. V dropped 3 bases and J dropped 4 bases, with 17 bases sitting between them. CDR1 is SGDLS and CDR2 is YYNGEE in the germline V gene. The CDR3 sequence: CASSEGGGRPYEQYF. The CDR3 DNA reads as TGTGCCAGCAGCGAGGGAGGGGGACGACCTTACGAGCAGTACTTC.

This chain uses TRBV14 with TRBJ2-3, with 8 bases aligning to TRBD2. This CDR3 comprises 17 residues. V shed 2 bases and J 11 bases; nucleotides not matched to a gene: 18. The V gene's germline CDR1 is SGHDN and CDR2 FVKESK. As DNA, the CDR3 is TGTGCCAGCAGCCAACCAGGATACGCAGTTGATACTAGCGGGCAGTATTTT. Residues: CASSQPGYAVDTSGQYF.

This clone was counted a few times. J is TRBJ2-5 and V is TRBV4-2; TRBD2 matches 15 bases. Trimming at V came to 5 bases and at J to 5 bases, leaving 3 bases not matched to a gene. The CDR3 totals 15 residues. Germline V gene data show CDR1 as LGHNA and CDR2 as YNFKEQ. For the CDR3, the DNA is TGTGCCAGCAGCTCTGGACTAGCGGGAGGGGAGACCCAGTACTTC. It is translated as CASSSGLAGGETQYF.

This rearrangement joins TRBV7-9 to TRBJ1-6; D is possibly TRBD1 (6 bases). Trimming removed 0 bases at V and 7 bases at J, with 7 bases between. Germline loops: CDR1 SEHNR, CDR2 FQNEAQ (reference sequence). The CDR3 spans 14 residues. CDR3 amino acids: CASSLATGNSPLHF. The CDR3 nucleotides read TGTGCCAGCAGCTTAGCGACAGGCAATTCACCCCTCCACTTT.

V is TRBV9 and J is TRBJ1-1, with a weak D call TRBD1 (5 bases). In germline, CDR1 is SGDLS, CDR2 YYNGEE. There are 14 residues in the CDR3. Trimming pared 4 bases from V and 2 bases from J, leaving 12 bases between. The CDR3 DNA follows: TGTGCCAGCAGCTTATTACAGGTAAACACTGAAGCTTTCTTT. It is translated as CASSLLQVNTEAFF.

V gene TRBV24-1 combines with J gene TRBJ2-7; D tentatively fits TRBD1 or TRBD2 (5 bases each). V gave up 3 bases and J gave up 2 bases, with 10 bases separating them. Germline CDR1 and CDR2: KGHDR and SFDVKD. This CDR3 is built from 14 residues. Here the CDR3 reads CATSDGGLAYEQYF. The CDR3 bases are TGTGCCACCAGTGATGGGGGATTAGCCTACGAGCAGTACTTC.

This clone turned up a few times. The chain joins TRBV19 to TRBJ2-3; D remains ambiguous. CDR1 and CDR2 (germline): LNHDA, SQIVND (reference sequence). V lost 4 bases, J lost 2 bases, and 13 bases lay in between. There are 15 residues in the CDR3. CDR3 DNA sequence: TGTGCCAGTAGTACCCCGGGCCGGAACACAGATACGCAGTATTTT. It is translated as CASSTPGRNTDTQYF.

The chain carries TRBV6-5 and TRBJ2-7; TRBD1 might be the D (5 bases). Deletions cut 9 bases from V and 2 bases from J, with 20 bases between. This CDR3 is 15 amino acids long. Per the germline V gene, CDR1 is MNHEY and CDR2 is SVGAGI. CDR3 nucleotide sequence: TGTGCCAGTCTGAGTCCGGGCAGGGCCACCTACGAGCAGTACTTC. Translation: CASLSPGRATYEQYF.

This chain joins TRBV6-5 and TRBJ1-2; the match to TRBD1 covers 7 bases. J was trimmed by 7 bases and V by 5 bases; bases with no gene match: 4. The CDR3 covers 12 residues. Germline V gene data show CDR1 as MNHEY and CDR2 as SVGAGI. The CDR3, as DNA: TGTGCCAGCAGTCCACAGGGGATTGGCTACACCTTC. This gives the protein CASSPQGIGYTF.

The CDR3 here is CASSQDLMGKAFF. Written as DNA, the CDR3 is TGTGCCAGCAGCCAAGATCTGATGGGGAAAGCTTTCTTT. The chain has TRBV3-1 (or the pseudogene TRBV3-2) and TRBJ1-1; D gene ambiguous. The CDR3 sequence is 13 residues long. The germline CDR1 and CDR2 sequences are LGHDT and YNNKEL (reference sequence). V was shortened by 0 bases and J by 9 bases, with 11 bases between the two germline ends.

CDR3 nucleotide sequence: TGTGCCAGCAGCGGCAGGGACCAGCCCCAGCATTTT. It translates to CASSGRDQPQHF. This sequence joins TRBV6-2 or TRBV6-3 and TRBJ1-5; a possible D gene is TRBD1 (5 bases). Germline CDR1 MNHEY, CDR2 SVGEGT. CDR3 length: 12 amino acids. V was pared by 6 bases and J by 7 bases, with 10 bases between.

There are many counts of this clone. J is TRBJ1-4 and V is TRBV7-2; D is unresolved. Looked up from germline, CDR1 is SGHTA and CDR2 is FQGNSA. Trimming removed 1 base from V and 8 bases from J, with 11 bases in between. This CDR3 is built from 14 residues. CDR3 region: CASSLGSGGEKLFF. DNA for the CDR3: TGTGCCAGCAGCTTAGGGTCAGGCGGCGAAAAACTGTTTTTT.

The rearrangement joins TRBV7-2 to TRBJ2-7; D assignment may be TRBD1 or TRBD2 (6 bases each). CDR1 and CDR2 from the germline V gene are SGHTA and FQGNSA. The germline V and J ends were trimmed by 2 bases and 2 bases, with 13 bases remaining between them. CDR3 size: 15 residues. CDR3 nucleotide sequence: TGTGCCAGCAGCTTACGACGGGGGCCAACCTACGAGCAGTACTTC. It specifies CASSLRRGPTYEQYF.

The V gene is TRBV5-1, the J gene TRBJ2-6; the D is unclear. The CDR3 extends over 19 amino acids. Germline CDR1 reads SGHRS; CDR2 reads YFSETQ. Between the trimmed V and J ends, which lost 3 bases and 0 bases, there was a span of 19 bases. The DNA for the CDR3 is TGCGCCAGCAGCTATTGGGCAGGCAGCTTCAGCTCTGGGGCCAACGTCCTGACTTTC. This sequence encodes CASSYWAGSFSSGANVLTF.

This clone was recorded at least ten times. V usage is TRBV6-5 and J usage is TRBJ1-2; 7 nucleotides align to TRBD1. The germline V gene encodes CDR1 MNHEY and CDR2 SVGAGI. J gave up 6 bases and V 2 bases, and 9 bases lay outside the gene matches. The CDR3 is 15 amino acids. The CDR3 sequence: CASSYAWQGVDGYTF. The CDR3 DNA follows: TGTGCCAGCAGTTACGCTTGGCAGGGGGTTGATGGCTACACCTTC.

This clone was found once. This sequence joins TRBV21-1 and TRBJ1-1. TRBV21-1 is a pseudogene locus. CDR3 length equals 14 residues. The CDR3 coding sequence is TGTGCCAGCAGCTCGAAAAGGGAGGGCACTGAAGCTTTCTTT. Amino acid sequence: CASSSKREGTEAFF.

The V call is TRBV6-6, the J call TRBJ2-7, with D maybe TRBD1 (6 bases). The ends were cut back, 4 bases at V and 0 bases at J, with 16 bases in the middle. CDR3 length equals 16 residues. Germline V gene lookup returns CDR1 MNHNY and CDR2 SVGAGI (reference sequence). The CDR3 region is CASSSSGTLSSYEQYF. CDR3 in DNA: TGTGCCAGCAGTTCGTCCGGGACACTAAGCTCCTACGAGCAGTACTTC.

This chain uses TRBV5-4 with TRBJ2-5, with 7 nucleotides matching TRBD1. Germline values: CDR1 SGHNT, CDR2 YYREEE (reference sequence). Trimming took 3 bases from V and 5 from J; bases not matched to a gene: 4. The length of the CDR3 is 13 residues. The CDR3 here is CASSSSGGETQYF. The CDR3 bases are TGTGCCAGCAGCTCCTCAGGGGGTGAGACCCAGTACTTC.